This TCR beta chain was identified in a study of spatial heterogeneity in lung cancer. As for the study in general: Sequence detection consistently recorded a greater number of beta-chain than alpha-chain sequences. General observations from the study: Blood contained ubiquitous expanded tumor TCRs more at resection than at follow-up.

Regarding time point: sample taken at primary tumor resection. In each case, whole RNA from tumor, nontumor lung or frozen PBMC was sequenced unsorted. Unmatched junction bases numbered 5, after V lost 2 bases and J lost 5 bases. Germline lookup yields CDR1 KGHSY and CDR2 FQNENV. The CDR3 runs to 15 residues. This clonotype has at least ten counts. Its antigen is as yet unknown. Carried by each TCR cDNA molecule was a unique molecular identifier. TCRdb reprocessed the 5' RACE reads with MiXCR, giving one entry per CDR3 protein. Of roughly 100,000 distinct CDR3 sequences in the sample, over 8.5% are singletons; the top ten hold less than 9%.

This receptor was identified in a male donor with early-stage non-small cell lung cancer. V gene TRBV16 combines with J gene TRBJ2-1, with TRBD1 matching over 8 bases. Sample: PBMCs, taken at surgery. The CDR3 sequence: CASSQGQGAHNEQFF. The CDR3 coding sequence is TGTGCCAGCAGCCAAGGCCAGGGGGCACACAATGAGCAGTTCTTC.